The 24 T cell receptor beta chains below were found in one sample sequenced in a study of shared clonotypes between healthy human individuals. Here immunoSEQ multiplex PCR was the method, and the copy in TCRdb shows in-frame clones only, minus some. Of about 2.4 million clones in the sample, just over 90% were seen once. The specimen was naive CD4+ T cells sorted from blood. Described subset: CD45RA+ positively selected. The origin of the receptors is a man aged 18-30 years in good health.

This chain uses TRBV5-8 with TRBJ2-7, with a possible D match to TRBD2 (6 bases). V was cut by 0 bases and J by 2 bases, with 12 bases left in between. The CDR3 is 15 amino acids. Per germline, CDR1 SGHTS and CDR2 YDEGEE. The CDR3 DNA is TGTGCCAGCAGCTTGGGTGGCGGGGCTACCTACGAGCAGTACTTC. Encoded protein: CASSLGGGATYEQYF.

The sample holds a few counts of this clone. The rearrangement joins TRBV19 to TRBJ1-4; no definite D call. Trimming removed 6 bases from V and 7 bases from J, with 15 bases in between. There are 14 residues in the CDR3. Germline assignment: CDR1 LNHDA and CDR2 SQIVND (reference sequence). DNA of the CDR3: TGTGCCAGTAGGGGAGGAGGGAGCGGTGAAAAACTGTTTTTT. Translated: CASRGGGSGEKLFF.

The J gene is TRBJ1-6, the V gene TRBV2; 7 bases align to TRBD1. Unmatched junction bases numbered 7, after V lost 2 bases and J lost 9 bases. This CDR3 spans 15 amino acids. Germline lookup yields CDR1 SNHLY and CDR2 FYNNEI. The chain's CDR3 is CASSERQGGGSPLHF. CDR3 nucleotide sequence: TGTGCCAGCAGTGAAAGACAGGGAGGAGGTTCACCCCTCCACTTT.

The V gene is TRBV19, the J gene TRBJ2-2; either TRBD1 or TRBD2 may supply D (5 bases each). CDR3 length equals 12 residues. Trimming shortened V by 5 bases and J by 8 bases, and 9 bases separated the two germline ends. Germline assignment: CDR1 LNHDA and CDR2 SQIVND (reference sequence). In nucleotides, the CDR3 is TGTGCCAGTAGTCCTGGGGGAGGGGAGCTGTTTTTT. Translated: CASSPGGGELFF.

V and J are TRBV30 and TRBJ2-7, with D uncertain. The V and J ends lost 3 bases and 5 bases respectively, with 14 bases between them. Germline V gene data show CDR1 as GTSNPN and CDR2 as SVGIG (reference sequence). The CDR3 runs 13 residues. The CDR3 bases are TGTGCCTGGAGCTGGCATGTGCCCAACGAGCAGTACTTC. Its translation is CAWSWHVPNEQYF. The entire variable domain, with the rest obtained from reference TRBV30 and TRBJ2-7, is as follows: SQTIHQWPATLVQPVGSPLSLECTVEGTSNPNLYWYRQAAGRGLQLLFYSVGIGQISSEVPQNLSASRPQDRQFILSSKKLLLSDSGFYLCAWSWHVPNEQYFGPGTRLTVT.

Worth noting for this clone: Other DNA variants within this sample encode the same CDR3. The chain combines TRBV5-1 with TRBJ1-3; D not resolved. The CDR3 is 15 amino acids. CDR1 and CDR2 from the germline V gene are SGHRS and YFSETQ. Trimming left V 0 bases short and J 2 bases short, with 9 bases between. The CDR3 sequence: CASSLDPGAGNTIYF. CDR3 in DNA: TGCGCCAGCAGCTTGGATCCGGGAGCTGGAAACACCATATATTTT.

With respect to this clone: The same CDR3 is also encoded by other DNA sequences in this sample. This chain's CDR3 is CASSSGWGYTF. The CDR3 bases are TGTGCCAGCAGTTCCGGTTGGGGCTACACCTTC. V is TRBV27 and J is TRBJ1-2; D is unresolved. The CDR3 spans 11 residues. In germline, CDR1 is MNHEY, CDR2 SMNVEV (reference sequence). Trimming removed 4 bases at V and 8 bases at J, with 8 bases between.

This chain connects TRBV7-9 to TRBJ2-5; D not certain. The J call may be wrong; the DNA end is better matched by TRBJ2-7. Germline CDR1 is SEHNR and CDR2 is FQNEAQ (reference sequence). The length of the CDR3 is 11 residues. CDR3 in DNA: TGTGCCAGCAGCTTCGCCGACGAGCAGTACTTC. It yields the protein CASSFADEQYF.

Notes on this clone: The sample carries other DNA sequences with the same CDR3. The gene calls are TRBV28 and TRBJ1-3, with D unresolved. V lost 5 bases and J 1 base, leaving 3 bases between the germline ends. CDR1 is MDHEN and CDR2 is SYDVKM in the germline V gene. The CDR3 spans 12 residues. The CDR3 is CASSVSGNTIYF. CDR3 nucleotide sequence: TGTGCCAGCAGTGTTTCTGGAAACACCATATATTTT.

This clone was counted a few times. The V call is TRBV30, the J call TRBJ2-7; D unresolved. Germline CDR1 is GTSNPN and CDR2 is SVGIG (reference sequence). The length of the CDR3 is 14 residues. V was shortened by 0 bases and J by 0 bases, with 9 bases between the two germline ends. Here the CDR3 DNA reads TGTGCCTGGAGTGTAGGTCTTACCTCCTACGAGCAGTACTTC. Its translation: CAWSVGLTSYEQYF.

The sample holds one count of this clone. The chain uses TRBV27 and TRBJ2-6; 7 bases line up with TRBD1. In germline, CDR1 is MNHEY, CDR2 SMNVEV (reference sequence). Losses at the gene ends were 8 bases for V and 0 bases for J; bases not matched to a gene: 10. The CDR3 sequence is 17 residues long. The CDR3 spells CASPPIGTASGANVLTF. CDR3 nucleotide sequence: TGTGCCAGCCCCCCGATTGGGACAGCCTCTGGGGCCAACGTCCTGACTTTC.

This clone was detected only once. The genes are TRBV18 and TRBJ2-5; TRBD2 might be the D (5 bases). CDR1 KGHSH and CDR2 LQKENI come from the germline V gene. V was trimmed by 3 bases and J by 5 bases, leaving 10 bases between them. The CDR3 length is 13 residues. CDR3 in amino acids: CASSPGSVETQYF. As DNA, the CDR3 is TGTGCCAGCTCACCGGGTAGCGTGGAGACCCAGTACTTC.

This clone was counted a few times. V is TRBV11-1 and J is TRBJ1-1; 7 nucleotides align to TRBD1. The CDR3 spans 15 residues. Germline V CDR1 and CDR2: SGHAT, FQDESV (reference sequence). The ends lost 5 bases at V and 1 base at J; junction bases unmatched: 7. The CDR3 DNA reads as TGTGCCAGCAGCACTACCGGGACAGCGAACACTGAAGCTTTCTTT. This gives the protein CASSTTGTANTEAFF.

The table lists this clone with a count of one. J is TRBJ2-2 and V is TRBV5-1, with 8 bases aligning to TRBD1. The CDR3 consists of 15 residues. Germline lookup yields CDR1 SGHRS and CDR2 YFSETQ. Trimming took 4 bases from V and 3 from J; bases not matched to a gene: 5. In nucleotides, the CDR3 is TGCGCCAGCAGCCAGGACAGGGCGCACACCGGGGAGCTGTTTTTT. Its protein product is CASSQDRAHTGELFF. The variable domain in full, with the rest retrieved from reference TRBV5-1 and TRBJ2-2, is KAGVTQTPRYLIKTRGQQVTLSCSPISGHRSVSWYQQTPGQGLQFLFEYFSETQRNKGNFPGRFSGRQFSNSRSEMNVSTLELGDSALYLCASSQDRAHTGELFFGEGSRLTVL.

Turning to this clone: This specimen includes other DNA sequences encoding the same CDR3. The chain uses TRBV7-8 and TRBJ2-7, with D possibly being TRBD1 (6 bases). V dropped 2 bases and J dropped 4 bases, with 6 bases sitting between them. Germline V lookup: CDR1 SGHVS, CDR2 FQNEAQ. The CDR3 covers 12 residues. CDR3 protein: CASSLRGYEQYF. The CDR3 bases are TGTGCCAGCAGCTTAAGGGGGTACGAGCAGTACTTC.

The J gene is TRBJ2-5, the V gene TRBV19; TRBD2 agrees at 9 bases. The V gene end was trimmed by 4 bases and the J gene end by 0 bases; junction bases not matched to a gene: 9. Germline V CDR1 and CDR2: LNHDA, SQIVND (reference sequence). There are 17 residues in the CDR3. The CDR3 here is CASSTFSGGQYQETQYF. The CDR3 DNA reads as TGTGCCAGTAGTACCTTTAGCGGGGGCCAGTACCAAGAGACCCAGTACTTC.

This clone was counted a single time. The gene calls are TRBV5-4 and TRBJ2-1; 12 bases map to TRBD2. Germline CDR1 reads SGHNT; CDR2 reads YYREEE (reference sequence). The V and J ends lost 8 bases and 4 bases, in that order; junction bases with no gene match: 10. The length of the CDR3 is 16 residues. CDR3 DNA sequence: TGTGCCAGTTACCCGATCGGGACTAGCGGGTACAATGAGCAGTTCTTC. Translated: CASYPIGTSGYNEQFF.

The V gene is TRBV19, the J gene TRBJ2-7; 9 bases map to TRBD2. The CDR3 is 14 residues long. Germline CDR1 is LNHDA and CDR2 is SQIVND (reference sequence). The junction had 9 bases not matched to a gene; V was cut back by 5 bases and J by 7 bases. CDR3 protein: CASSQIAGVGEQYF. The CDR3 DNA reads TGTGCCAGTAGTCAAATAGCGGGAGTGGGTGAGCAGTACTTC.

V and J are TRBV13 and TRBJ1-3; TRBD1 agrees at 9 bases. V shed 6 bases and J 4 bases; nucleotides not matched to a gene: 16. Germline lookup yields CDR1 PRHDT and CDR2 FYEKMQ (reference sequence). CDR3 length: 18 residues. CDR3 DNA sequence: TGTGCCAGCAGTCGGGCCGGGGGGACAGGGCCTCTCGGAAACACCATATATTTT. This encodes CASSRAGGTGPLGNTIYF.

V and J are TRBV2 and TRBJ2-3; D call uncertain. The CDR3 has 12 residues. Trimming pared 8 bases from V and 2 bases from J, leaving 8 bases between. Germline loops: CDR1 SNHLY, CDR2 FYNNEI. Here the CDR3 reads CASGRYTDTQYF. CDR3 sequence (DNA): TGTGCCAGCGGGCGCTACACAGATACGCAGTATTTT.

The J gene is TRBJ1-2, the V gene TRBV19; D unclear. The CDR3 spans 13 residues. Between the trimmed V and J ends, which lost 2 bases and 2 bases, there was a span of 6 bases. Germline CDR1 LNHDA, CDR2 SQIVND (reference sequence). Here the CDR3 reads CASSIPRNYGYTF. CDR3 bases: TGTGCCAGTAGTATACCCAGGAACTATGGCTACACCTTC.

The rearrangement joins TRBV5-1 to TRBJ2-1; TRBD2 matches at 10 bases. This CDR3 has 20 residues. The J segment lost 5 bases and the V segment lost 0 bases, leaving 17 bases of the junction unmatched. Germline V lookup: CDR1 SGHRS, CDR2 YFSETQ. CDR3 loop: CASSLAGVAGGFFRNNEQFF. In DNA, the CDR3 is TGCGCCAGCAGCTTGGCCGGGGTAGCGGGGGGTTTTTTTCGGAACAATGAGCAGTTCTTC.

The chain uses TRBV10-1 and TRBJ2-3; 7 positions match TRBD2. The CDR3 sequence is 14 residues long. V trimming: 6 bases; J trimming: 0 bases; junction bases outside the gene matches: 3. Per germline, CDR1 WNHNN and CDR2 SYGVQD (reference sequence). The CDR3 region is CASSPGLSTDTQYF. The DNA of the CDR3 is TGCGCCAGCAGCCCGGGACTAAGCACAGATACGCAGTATTTT.

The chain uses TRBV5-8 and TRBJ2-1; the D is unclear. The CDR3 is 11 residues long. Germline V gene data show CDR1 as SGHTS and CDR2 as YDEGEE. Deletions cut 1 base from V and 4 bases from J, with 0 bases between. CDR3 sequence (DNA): TGTGCCAGCAGCTTGTACAATGAGCAGTTCTTC. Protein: CASSLYNEQFF.